The 30 T cell receptor beta chains below all came from one sample that was sequenced in a study of early T cells in non-severe SARS-CoV-2 infection. One entry per CDR3 protein results from TCRdb running MiXCR on the 5' RACE reads. The sample yields 50,000 to 60,000 distinct CDR3 sequences, roughly 6.2% seen once. The sequencing sample was made of whole blood. The receptor source for this set is an adult who was a healthcare worker with PCR-confirmed SARS-CoV-2 infection or an uninfected control (not recorded which).

This clonotype appeared many times. This chain connects TRBV27 to TRBJ1-2; D remains unclear. V shed 3 bases and J shed 4 bases, with 15 bases lying between them. Germline V gene lookup returns CDR1 MNHEY and CDR2 SMNVEV (reference sequence). This CDR3 has 15 amino acids. CDR3 sequence (DNA): TGTGCCAGCAGTTTGATCGGAAGCCCTTTCTATGGCTACACCTTC. This codes for CASSLIGSPFYGYTF.

This clonotype was seen repeatedly, ten times or more. The gene calls are TRBV19 and TRBJ1-2; 8 nucleotides align to TRBD1. Germline CDR1 is LNHDA and CDR2 is SQIVND (reference sequence). The CDR3 length is 14 residues. The ends lost 6 bases at V and 4 bases at J; junction bases unmatched: 7. CDR3 sequence (DNA): TGTGCCAGTAGCCTAGGACAGGGCGGCTATGGCTACACCTTC. Translation gives CASSLGQGGYGYTF. The variable domain in full, with the rest retrieved from reference TRBV19 and TRBJ1-2, is DGGITQSPKYLFRKEGQNVTLSCEQNLNHDAMYWYRQDPGQGLRLIYYSQIVNDFQKGDIAEGYSVSREKKESFPLTVTSAQKNPTAFYLCASSLGQGGYGYTFGSGTRLTVV.

The chain joins TRBV5-6 to TRBJ1-1; 10 bases agree with TRBD1. The CDR3 has 17 residues. V lost 4 bases and J lost 3; bases outside the gene matches: 12. Germline V gene lookup returns CDR1 SGHDT and CDR2 YYEEEE. As DNA, the CDR3 is TGTGCCAGCAGCCTAACCGGGACAGGGGCCGCAGACACTGAAGCTTTCTTT. This sequence encodes CASSLTGTGAADTEAFF.

Many counts were recorded for this clonotype. The chain uses TRBV10-3 and TRBJ1-1; TRBD1 is a possible D gene (5 bases). This CDR3 has 15 residues. Germline-derived CDR1 and CDR2 are ENHRY and SYGVKD. Trimming stripped 3 bases from V and 1 base from J, with 12 bases between. The CDR3 region is CAISDPQGANTEAFF. The CDR3 DNA is TGTGCCATCAGTGATCCCCAGGGAGCGAACACTGAAGCTTTCTTT.

This clonotype was counted at least ten times. The rearrangement uses TRBV7-9 and TRBJ2-1; TRBD2 is a possible D gene (5 bases). Germline V gene lookup returns CDR1 SEHNR and CDR2 FQNEAQ (reference sequence). CDR3 length: 12 amino acids. Trimming removed 1 base at V and 10 bases at J, with 8 bases between. The CDR3: CASSLELGEQFF. The CDR3 coding sequence is TGTGCCAGCAGCTTAGAACTAGGGGAGCAGTTCTTC.

This clonotype was detected many times. This chain uses TRBV6-2 or TRBV6-3 with TRBJ1-2; D is uncertain. CDR1 MNHEY and CDR2 SVGEGT come from the germline V gene. V lost 2 bases to trimming and J lost 4 bases, with 11 bases between them. CDR3 length equals 14 residues. The DNA of the CDR3 is TGTGCCAGCAGTTACGGCCTGGGAGTCTATGGCTACACCTTC. Translating gives CASSYGLGVYGYTF.

The chain joins TRBV7-6 to TRBJ1-2; no firm D call. The CDR3 extends over 13 amino acids. Germline V lookup: CDR1 SGHVS, CDR2 FNYEAQ. V lost 3 bases, J lost 3 bases, and 8 bases lay in between. The CDR3 loop is CASSFPGDYGYTF. The CDR3 DNA reads as TGTGCCAGCAGCTTTCCGGGCGACTATGGCTACACCTTC.

This clonotype occurred many times. The chain has TRBV15 and TRBJ1-4; D ambiguous. The CDR3 spans 15 residues. The germline V gene encodes CDR1 LNHNV and CDR2 YYDKDF (reference sequence). V dropped 3 bases and J dropped 0 bases, with 8 bases sitting between them. The CDR3 sequence: CATSRPGTTNEKLFF. CDR3 coding DNA: TGTGCCACCAGCAGGCCAGGAACAACTAATGAAAAACTGTTTTTT.

Many counts were recorded for this clonotype. The rearrangement joins TRBV19 to TRBJ1-5; no clear D gene. The V gene's germline CDR1 is LNHDA and CDR2 SQIVND (reference sequence). The length of the CDR3 is 15 residues. Trimming took off 0 bases at V and 4 bases at J, with 10 bases between the two ends. The CDR3 region has the DNA TGTGCCAGTAGTATAGATCGAGGCCTAAATCAGCCCCAGCATTTT. Its translation is CASSIDRGLNQPQHF.

This clonotype was picked up many times. This chain connects TRBV20-1 to TRBJ1-6, with 7 nucleotides matching TRBD1. Germline CDR1 DFQATT, CDR2 SNEGSKA (reference sequence). CDR3 length: 16 amino acids. Trimming at V came to 6 bases and at J to 7 bases, leaving 15 bases not matched to a gene. The CDR3 reads CSATGDSSPRNSPLHF. For the CDR3, the DNA is TGCAGTGCAACGGGGGACAGTTCCCCGAGAAATTCACCCCTCCACTTT.

This clonotype has ten or more counts. The chain has TRBV6-1 and TRBJ2-3; 10 nucleotides align to TRBD1. This CDR3 contains 18 residues. The V segment lost 0 bases and the J segment 0 bases; nucleotides outside the gene matches: 6. The germline CDR1 and CDR2 sequences are MNHNS and SASEGT. CDR3 region: CASSEATEGQGSTDTQYF. The CDR3 DNA is TGTGCCAGCAGTGAAGCTACTGAGGGACAGGGGAGCACAGATACGCAGTATTTT.

This clonotype was counted between two and nine times. The chain carries TRBV5-6 and TRBJ2-7, with D possibly matching TRBD2 (6 bases). The CDR3 covers 15 residues. Trimming removed 4 bases at V and 6 bases at J, with 20 bases between. Germline CDR1 is SGHDT and CDR2 is YYEEEE. The CDR3 DNA reads as TGTGCCAGCAGCCCCCTCTACCCCCGTAGCGGCGAGCAGTACTTC. Translation gives CASSPLYPRSGEQYF. The full variable domain, rest sourced from reference TRBV5-6 and TRBJ2-7, is DAGVTQSPTHLIKTRGQQVTLRCSPKSGHDTVSWYQQALGQGPQFIFQYYEEEERQRGNFPDRFSGHQFPNYSSELNVNALLLGDSALYLCASSPLYPRSGEQYFGPGTRLTVT.

This clonotype was counted ten times or more. The gene calls are TRBV19 and TRBJ1-4, with 11 bases lining up with TRBD1. With V trimmed by 7 bases and J by 5 bases, 9 bases remained unmatched. The CDR3 consists of 16 residues. The germline CDR1 and CDR2 sequences are LNHDA and SQIVND (reference sequence). CDR3 sequence: CASNTPGQGGNEKLFF. The CDR3 nucleotides are TGTGCCAGTAATACACCGGGACAGGGGGGAAATGAAAAACTGTTTTTT. The full variable domain, its missing parts supplied by reference TRBV19 and TRBJ1-4, is DGGITQSPKYLFRKEGQNVTLSCEQNLNHDAMYWYRQDPGQGLRLIYYSQIVNDFQKGDIAEGYSVSREKKESFPLTVTSAQKNPTAFYLCASNTPGQGGNEKLFFGSGTQLSVL.

This clonotype was picked up many times. This chain links TRBV6-2 or TRBV6-3 with TRBJ2-1; D not resolved. Germline V lookup: CDR1 MNHEY, CDR2 SVGEGT. The CDR3 runs 14 residues. V was trimmed by 2 bases and J by 6 bases, leaving 11 bases between them. The CDR3 is CASSYMDHRNEQFF. CDR3 in DNA: TGTGCCAGCAGTTACATGGACCATCGCAATGAGCAGTTCTTC.

This clonotype was counted ten times or more. In nucleotides, the CDR3 is TGCGCCAGCAGCCAAGGTCCCCGGGGCGGGGGGACAGATACGCAGTATTTT. Translated, it gives CASSQGPRGGGTDTQYF. V gene TRBV4-3 combines with J gene TRBJ2-3, with 8 bases aligning to TRBD2. CDR1 LGHNA and CDR2 YSLEER come from the germline V gene. The CDR3 consists of 17 residues. V lost 1 base and J lost 3; bases outside the gene matches: 9.

This clonotype was picked up a small number of times. This chain joins TRBV7-2 and TRBJ1-6, with TRBD1 as a possible D gene (6 bases). V was trimmed by 5 bases and J by 9 bases, leaving 14 bases between them. Germline V gene data show CDR1 as SGHTA and CDR2 as FQGNSA. This CDR3 is built from 14 residues. The CDR3 loop is CASSMDSTGSPLHF. In nucleotides, the CDR3 is TGTGCCAGCAGCATGGACAGTACGGGTTCACCCCTCCACTTT.

The genes are TRBV29-1 and TRBJ2-5; TRBD2 matches 8 bases. Per the germline V gene, CDR1 is SQVTM and CDR2 is ANQGSEA. V was clipped by 3 bases and J by 7 bases; unmatched bases: 4. CDR3 length: 12 residues. CDR3 sequence: CSVDGGVVTQYF. The CDR3 DNA reads TGCAGCGTTGACGGGGGGGTGGTGACCCAGTACTTC. Full variable domain (outside the CDR3, taken from reference TRBV29-1 and TRBJ2-5): SAVISQKPSRDICQRGTSLTIQCQVDSQVTMMFWYRQQPGQSLTLIATANQGSEATYESGFVIDKFPISRPNLTFSTLTVSNMSPEDSSIYLCSVDGGVVTQYFGPGTRLLVL.

In its sample, this clonotype was seen a few times. The J gene is TRBJ2-7, the V gene TRBV12-3 or TRBV12-4; 11 nucleotides line up with TRBD2. The ends lost 3 bases at V and 0 bases at J; junction bases unmatched: 4. This CDR3 spans 16 amino acids. The CDR3 DNA follows: TGTGCCAGCAGTTTCACTAGCGGGGGTGCCTCCTACGAGCAGTACTTC. It yields the protein CASSFTSGGASYEQYF.

This clonotype was counted many times. The chain has TRBV6-1 and TRBJ1-6; D is unresolved. The CDR3 has 18 amino acids. Germline lookup yields CDR1 MNHNS and CDR2 SASEGT. V lost 1 base to trimming and J lost 4 bases, with 17 bases between them. The CDR3 DNA is TGTGCCAGCAGTGAAGGGCCCTCAATCCGCGTTTATAATTCACCCCTCCACTTT. Translated: CASSEGPSIRVYNSPLHF.

The chain recombines TRBV11-2 with TRBJ2-2; D unclear. Between the trimmed V and J ends, which lost 2 bases and 1 base, there was a span of 14 bases. The CDR3 consists of 17 residues. Germline V gene data show CDR1 as SGHAT and CDR2 as FQNNGV. This CDR3 reads CASSLSLGRGNTGELFF. The CDR3, as DNA: TGTGCCAGCAGCTTAAGTCTGGGCAGAGGGAACACCGGGGAGCTGTTTTTT.

In its sample, this clonotype was seen many times. The chain links TRBV4-1 to TRBJ1-1; no clear D. The germline V and J ends were trimmed by 2 bases and 0 bases, with 7 bases remaining between them. The CDR3 runs 14 residues. Germline V gives CDR1 MGHRA, CDR2 YSYEKL. In DNA, the CDR3 is TGCGCCAGCAGCCAAAGCAGAGTGAACACTGAAGCTTTCTTT. Its translation: CASSQSRVNTEAFF.

This clonotype was detected many times. The chain links TRBV7-2 to TRBJ2-3; a possible D gene is TRBD2 (5 bases). V lost 2 bases and J 0 bases, leaving 9 bases between the germline ends. From germline, CDR1 is SGHTA and CDR2 FQGNSA. CDR3 length: 15 residues. The CDR3 DNA reads TGTGCCAGCAGCTTACAACGGGGAAGCACAGATACGCAGTATTTT. It codes for CASSLQRGSTDTQYF.

This clonotype came up many times. This rearrangement joins TRBV5-1 to TRBJ1-4, with D uncertain. The V gene's germline CDR1 is SGHRS and CDR2 YFSETQ. Between the trimmed V and J ends, which lost 3 bases and 7 bases, there was a span of 10 bases. This CDR3 comprises 13 residues. The CDR3 protein is CASSWAAGEKLFF. The CDR3, as DNA: TGCGCCAGCAGCTGGGCTGCGGGTGAAAAACTGTTTTTT.

There are a few counts of this clonotype. V usage is TRBV28 and J usage is TRBJ2-1, with 7 bases aligning to TRBD1. The CDR3 is made up of 13 amino acids. The V gene end was trimmed by 10 bases and the J gene end by 5 bases; junction bases not matched to a gene: 8. Germline V CDR1 and CDR2: MDHEN, SYDVKM. This chain's CDR3 is CAIMMTGNNEQFF. In nucleotides, the CDR3 is TGTGCCATTATGATGACAGGGAACAATGAGCAGTTCTTC.

This clonotype was seen a few times. The genes are TRBV11-2 and TRBJ2-7, with 9 bases identical to TRBD1. CDR1 and CDR2 (germline): SGHAT, FQNNGV. The CDR3 has 15 residues. Trimming took 4 bases from V and 2 from J; bases not matched to a gene: 6. For the CDR3, the DNA is TGTGCCAGCAGCTCAGTACGGACAGGGGCCTACGAGCAGTACTTC. This gives the protein CASSSVRTGAYEQYF.

In its sample, this clonotype was seen many times. The chain joins TRBV7-6 to TRBJ2-3; D remains unclear. The ends were cut back, 4 bases at V and 6 bases at J, with 17 bases in the middle. CDR3 length equals 15 residues. Germline assignment: CDR1 SGHVS and CDR2 FNYEAQ. The CDR3 here is CASSSESLGTDTQYF. CDR3 sequence (DNA): TGTGCCAGCAGCTCCGAATCGCTAGGTACGGATACGCAGTATTTT.

This clonotype has ten or more counts. J is TRBJ1-3 and V is TRBV6-5; the D is unclear. CDR3 length equals 14 residues. The ends were cut back, 2 bases at V and 2 bases at J, with 7 bases in the middle. The germline V gene encodes CDR1 MNHEY and CDR2 SVGAGI. The CDR3 sequence: CASSYRQPGNTIYF. The CDR3 nucleotides read TGTGCCAGCAGTTACCGGCAGCCTGGAAACACCATATATTTT.

This clonotype was counted between two and nine times. The rearrangement joins TRBV7-2 to TRBJ2-7, with 12 bases that match TRBD1. The CDR3 has 13 amino acids. The V gene end was trimmed by 9 bases and the J gene end by 7 bases; junction bases not matched to a gene: 7. CDR1 and CDR2 (germline): SGHTA, FQGNSA. The DNA for the CDR3 is TGTGCCAGTGCGGGACAGGGGGCACGTGAGCAGTACTTC. Translation: CASAGQGAREQYF.

This clonotype came up many times. The J gene is TRBJ1-5, the V gene TRBV20-1; tentatively, D is TRBD1 (5 bases). The CDR3 is 15 residues long. Looked up from germline, CDR1 is DFQATT and CDR2 is SNEGSKA (reference sequence). The V and J ends lost 2 bases and 1 base respectively, with 12 bases between them. Written as DNA, the CDR3 is TGCAGTGCTAGACGGGGGATTGGCAGCAATCAGCCCCAGCATTTT. Protein sequence: CSARRGIGSNQPQHF.

Only a few counts were recorded for this clonotype. The rearrangement joins TRBV27 to TRBJ2-7, with a weak D call TRBD2 (5 bases). The V and J ends lost 0 bases and 6 bases respectively, with 9 bases between them. CDR3 length equals 13 residues. Germline V gives CDR1 MNHEY, CDR2 SMNVEV (reference sequence). The CDR3 spells CASSLSGIGEQYF. The CDR3 nucleotides read TGTGCCAGCAGTTTATCCGGGATCGGCGAGCAGTACTTC.